What follows describes a single T cell receptor (beta chain). Its specificity is unknown. At study entry, adolescents had tuberculin skin tests and IGRA screening. Assay: immunoSEQ multiplex PCR; the TCRdb copy retains only in-frame clones and omits some. Of more than 35,000 clones detected, around 93% appear once; the ten largest clones hold 12%. This sample stems from a study of T cells in tuberculosis. About the research overall: In South Africa, adults with active tuberculosis were compared with IGRA-negative and latently infected IGRA-positive adolescents.

General observations from the study: Active tuberculosis cases were adults; controls were adolescents. Active tuberculosis TCR-alpha repertoires lay closer to GMM-specific TCRs than IGRA-negative controls, suggesting clonal expansion.

The junction had 9 bases not matched to a gene; V was cut back by 1 base and J by 7 bases. Germline V lookup: CDR1 LGHNA, CDR2 YSLEER. The CDR3 length is 16 residues. The sample was PBMCs. The V gene is TRBV4-3, the J gene TRBJ1-5, with TRBD1 matching 8 bases. This receptor was taken from a donor aged 10 to 29 with latent tuberculosis or without tuberculosis infection. Some clones in this sample may be carry-over from other donors' samples. CDR3 loop: CASSQGPDRVKQPQHF. DNA for the CDR3: TGCGCCAGCAGCCAAGGGCCGGACAGGGTGAAGCAGCCCCAGCATTTT.